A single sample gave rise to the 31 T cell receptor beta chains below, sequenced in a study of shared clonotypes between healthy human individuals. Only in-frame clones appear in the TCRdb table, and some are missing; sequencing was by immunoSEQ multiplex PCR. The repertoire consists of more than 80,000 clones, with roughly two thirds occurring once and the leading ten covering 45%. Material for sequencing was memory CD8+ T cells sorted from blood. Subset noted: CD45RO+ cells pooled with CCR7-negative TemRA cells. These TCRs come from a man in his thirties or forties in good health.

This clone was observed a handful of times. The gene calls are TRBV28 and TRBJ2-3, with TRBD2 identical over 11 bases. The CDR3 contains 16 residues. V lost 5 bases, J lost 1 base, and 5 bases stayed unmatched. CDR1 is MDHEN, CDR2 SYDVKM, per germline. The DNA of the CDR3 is TGTGCCAGCAGTAGGATAGCGGGAGGGGGCACAGATACGCAGTATTTT. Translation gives CASSRIAGGGTDTQYF. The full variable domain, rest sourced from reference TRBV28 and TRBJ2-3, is DVKVTQSSRYLVKRTGEKVFLECVQDMDHENMFWYRQDPGLGLRLIYFSYDVKMKEKGDIPEGYSVSREKKERFSLILESASTNQTSMYLCASSRIAGGGTDTQYFGPGTRLTVL.

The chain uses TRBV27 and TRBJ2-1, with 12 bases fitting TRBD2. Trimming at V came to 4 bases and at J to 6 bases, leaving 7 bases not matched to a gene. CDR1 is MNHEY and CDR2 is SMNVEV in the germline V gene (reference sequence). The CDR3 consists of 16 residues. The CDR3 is CASSSLAGGWGNEQFF. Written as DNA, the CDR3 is TGTGCCAGCAGTTCTCTAGCGGGAGGGTGGGGCAATGAGCAGTTCTTC.

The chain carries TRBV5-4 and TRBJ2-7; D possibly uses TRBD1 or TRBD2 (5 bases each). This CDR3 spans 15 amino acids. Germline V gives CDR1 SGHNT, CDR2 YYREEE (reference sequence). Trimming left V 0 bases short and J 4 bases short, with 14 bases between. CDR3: CASSLGGNPFYEQYF. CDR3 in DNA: TGTGCCAGCAGCTTGGGGGGGAATCCTTTTTACGAGCAGTACTTC.

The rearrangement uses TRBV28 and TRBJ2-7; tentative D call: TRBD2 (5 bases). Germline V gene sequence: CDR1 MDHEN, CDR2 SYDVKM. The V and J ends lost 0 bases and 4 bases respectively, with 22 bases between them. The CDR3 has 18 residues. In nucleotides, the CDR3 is TGTGCCAGCAGTTTATGCCTCGAGCTAGCAGAGAAAAAATACGAGCAGTACTTC. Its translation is CASSLCLELAEKKYEQYF.

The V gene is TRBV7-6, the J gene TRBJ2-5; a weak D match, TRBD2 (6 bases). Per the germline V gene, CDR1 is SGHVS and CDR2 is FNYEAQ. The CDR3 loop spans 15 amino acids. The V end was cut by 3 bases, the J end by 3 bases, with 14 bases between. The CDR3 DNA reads TGTGCCAGCAGCTTCTCCAGGATAGCGGAAGAGACCCAGTACTTC. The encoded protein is CASSFSRIAEETQYF.

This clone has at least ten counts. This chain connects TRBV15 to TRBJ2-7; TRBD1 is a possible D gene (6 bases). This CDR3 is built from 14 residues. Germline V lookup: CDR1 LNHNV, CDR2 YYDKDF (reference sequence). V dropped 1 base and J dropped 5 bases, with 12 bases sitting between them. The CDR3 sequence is CATSRGRGRNEQYF. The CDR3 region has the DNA TGTGCCACCAGCAGAGGCAGGGGAAGGAACGAGCAGTACTTC.

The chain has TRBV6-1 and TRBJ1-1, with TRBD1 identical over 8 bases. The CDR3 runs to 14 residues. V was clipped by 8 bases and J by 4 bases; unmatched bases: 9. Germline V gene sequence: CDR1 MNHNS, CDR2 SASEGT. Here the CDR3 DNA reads TGTGCCAGCCAGGGGGCATTTGAGGGCACTGAAGCTTTCTTT. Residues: CASQGAFEGTEAFF.

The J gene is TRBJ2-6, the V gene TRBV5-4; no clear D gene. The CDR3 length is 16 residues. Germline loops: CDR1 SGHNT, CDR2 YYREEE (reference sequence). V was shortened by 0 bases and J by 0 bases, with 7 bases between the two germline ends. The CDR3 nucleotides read TGTGCCAGCAGCTTGGGACACGACTCTGGGGCCAACGTCCTGACTTTC. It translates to CASSLGHDSGANVLTF.

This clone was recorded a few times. DNA of the CDR3: TGTGCCAGCACCCCCGGCTCCTCCTACGAGCAGTACTTC. Translation gives CASTPGSSYEQYF. This chain uses TRBV28 with TRBJ2-7; D is unclear. This CDR3 has 13 amino acids. Germline CDR1 MDHEN, CDR2 SYDVKM. Trimming pared 7 bases from V and 0 bases from J, leaving 10 bases between.

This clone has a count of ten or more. The CDR3, as DNA: TGCGCCAGCAGCCATGCAGCGGGAGCTAGGTCCTACGAGCAGTACTTC. This gives the protein CASSHAAGARSYEQYF. The J gene is TRBJ2-7, the V gene TRBV4-1; 8 bases agree with TRBD2. Germline V lookup: CDR1 MGHRA, CDR2 YSYEKL. This CDR3 is built from 16 residues. With V trimmed by 3 bases and J by 1 base, 8 bases remained unmatched.

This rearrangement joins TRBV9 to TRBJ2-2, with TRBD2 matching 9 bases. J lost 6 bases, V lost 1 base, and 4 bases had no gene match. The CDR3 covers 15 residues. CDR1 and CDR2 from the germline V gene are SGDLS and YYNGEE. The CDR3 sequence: CASSVTVAGAGELFF. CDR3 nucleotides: TGTGCCAGCAGCGTAACGGTAGCGGGAGCCGGGGAGCTGTTTTTT.

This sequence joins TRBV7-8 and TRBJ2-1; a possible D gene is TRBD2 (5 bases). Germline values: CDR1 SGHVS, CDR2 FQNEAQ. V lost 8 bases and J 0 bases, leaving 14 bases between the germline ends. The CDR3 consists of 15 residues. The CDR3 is CASLAGPSSYNEQFF. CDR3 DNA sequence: TGTGCCAGCCTAGCTGGACCGAGCTCCTACAATGAGCAGTTCTTC.

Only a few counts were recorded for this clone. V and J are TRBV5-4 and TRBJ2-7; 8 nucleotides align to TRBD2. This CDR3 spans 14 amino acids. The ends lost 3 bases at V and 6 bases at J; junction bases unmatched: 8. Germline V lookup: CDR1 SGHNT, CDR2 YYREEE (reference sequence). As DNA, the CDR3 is TGTGCCAGCAGCTCACTAGCGGTTCCGTCCGAGCAGTACTTC. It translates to CASSSLAVPSEQYF. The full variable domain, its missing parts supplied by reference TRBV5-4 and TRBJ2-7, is ETGVTQSPTHLIKTRGQQVTLRCSSQSGHNTVSWYQQALGQGPQFIFQYYREEENGRGNFPPRFSGLQFPNYSSELNVNALELDDSALYLCASSSLAVPSEQYFGPGTRLTVT.

CDR3: CASSTRTSGSPHEQFF. CDR3 in DNA: TGTGCCAGCAGTACCCGGACTAGCGGGAGTCCTCATGAGCAGTTCTTC. The chain combines TRBV27 with TRBJ2-1; 13 bases fit TRBD2. Germline V gene sequence: CDR1 MNHEY, CDR2 SMNVEV (reference sequence). The CDR3 runs to 16 residues. With V trimmed by 5 bases and J by 8 bases, 9 bases remained unmatched.

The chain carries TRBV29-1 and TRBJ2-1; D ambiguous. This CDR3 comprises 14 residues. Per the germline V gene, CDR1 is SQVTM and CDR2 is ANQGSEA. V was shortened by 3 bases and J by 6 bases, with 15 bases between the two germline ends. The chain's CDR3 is CSVDGVDRGNEQFF. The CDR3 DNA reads TGCAGCGTTGACGGCGTTGACCGTGGCAATGAGCAGTTCTTC.

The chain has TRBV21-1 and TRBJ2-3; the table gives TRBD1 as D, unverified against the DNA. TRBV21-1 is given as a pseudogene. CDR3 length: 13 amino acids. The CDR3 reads CASSSKFDGQGYF. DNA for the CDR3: TGTGCCAGCAGCTCAAAGTTCGACGGACAGGGGTATTTT.

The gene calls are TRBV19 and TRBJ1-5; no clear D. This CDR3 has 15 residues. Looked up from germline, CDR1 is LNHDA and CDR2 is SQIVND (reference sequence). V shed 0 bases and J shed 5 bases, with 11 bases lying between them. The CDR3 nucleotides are TGTGCCAGTAGTATAGATCCTCGGAGGTATCAGCCCCAGCATTTT. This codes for CASSIDPRRYQPQHF.

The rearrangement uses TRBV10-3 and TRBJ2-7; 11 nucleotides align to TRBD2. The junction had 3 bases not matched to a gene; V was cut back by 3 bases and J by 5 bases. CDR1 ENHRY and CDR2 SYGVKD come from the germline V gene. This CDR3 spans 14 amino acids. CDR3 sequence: CAISELAGVHEQYF. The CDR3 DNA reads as TGTGCCATCAGTGAACTAGCGGGAGTCCACGAGCAGTACTTC.

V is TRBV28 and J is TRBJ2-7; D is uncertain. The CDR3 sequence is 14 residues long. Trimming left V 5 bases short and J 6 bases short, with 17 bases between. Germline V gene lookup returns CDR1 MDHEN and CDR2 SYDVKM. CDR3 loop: CASSPPSAVGEQYF. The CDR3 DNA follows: TGTGCCAGCAGTCCACCCTCCGCCGTCGGCGAGCAGTACTTC.

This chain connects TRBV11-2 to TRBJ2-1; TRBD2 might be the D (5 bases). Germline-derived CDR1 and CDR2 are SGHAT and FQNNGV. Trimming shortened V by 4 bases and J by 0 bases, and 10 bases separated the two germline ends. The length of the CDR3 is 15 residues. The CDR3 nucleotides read TGTGCCAGCAGCTCGAGGGCCGTCTCCTACAATGAGCAGTTCTTC. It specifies CASSSRAVSYNEQFF.

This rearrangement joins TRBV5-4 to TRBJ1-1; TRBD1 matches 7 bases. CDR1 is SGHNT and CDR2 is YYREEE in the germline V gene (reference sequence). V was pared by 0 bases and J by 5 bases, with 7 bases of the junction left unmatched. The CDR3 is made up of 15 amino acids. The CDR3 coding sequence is TGTGCCAGCAGCTTGGCCTTAGGGGGCAAGACTGAAGCTTTCTTT. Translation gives CASSLALGGKTEAFF.

The CDR3 DNA follows: TGTGCCAGCATCCGAGACAGACTAAACTATGGCTACACCTTC. It encodes CASIRDRLNYGYTF. The V gene is TRBV28, the J gene TRBJ1-2, with D perhaps matching TRBD1 (5 bases). The germline V and J ends were trimmed by 7 bases and 2 bases, with 14 bases remaining between them. The length of the CDR3 is 14 residues. Germline CDR1 and CDR2: MDHEN and SYDVKM.

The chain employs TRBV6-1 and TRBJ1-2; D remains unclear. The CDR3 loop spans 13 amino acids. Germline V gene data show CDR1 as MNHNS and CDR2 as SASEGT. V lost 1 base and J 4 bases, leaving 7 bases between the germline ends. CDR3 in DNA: TGTGCCAGCAGTGAAGATGAAGTCTATGGCTACACCTTC. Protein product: CASSEDEVYGYTF.

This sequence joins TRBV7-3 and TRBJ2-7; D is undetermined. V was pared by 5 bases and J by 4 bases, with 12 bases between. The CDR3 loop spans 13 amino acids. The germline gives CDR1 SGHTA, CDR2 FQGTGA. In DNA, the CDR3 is TGTGCCAGCAGCGCGGCCCCCTTATACGAGCAGTACTTC. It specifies CASSAAPLYEQYF.

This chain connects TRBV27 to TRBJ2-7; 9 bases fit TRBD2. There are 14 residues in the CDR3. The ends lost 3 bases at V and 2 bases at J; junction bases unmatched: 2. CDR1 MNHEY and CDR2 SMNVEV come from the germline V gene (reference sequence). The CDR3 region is CASSFGTSPYEQYF. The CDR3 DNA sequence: TGTGCCAGCAGTTTTGGGACTAGCCCCTACGAGCAGTACTTC.

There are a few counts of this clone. CDR3 amino acids: CASSGTNSGNTIYF. The CDR3 DNA reads TGTGCCAGCTCGGGCACAAACTCTGGAAACACCATATATTTT. This chain uses TRBV11-3 with TRBJ1-3; D is undetermined. Trimming left V 8 bases short and J 0 bases short, with 11 bases between. The CDR3 length is 14 residues. CDR1 and CDR2 from the germline V gene are SGHNT and YENEEA.

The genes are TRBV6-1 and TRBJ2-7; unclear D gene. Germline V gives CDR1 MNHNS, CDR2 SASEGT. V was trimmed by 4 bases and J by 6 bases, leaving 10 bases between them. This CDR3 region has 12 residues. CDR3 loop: CASSGYIREQYF. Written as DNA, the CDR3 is TGTGCCAGCAGTGGTTACATTCGCGAGCAGTACTTC.

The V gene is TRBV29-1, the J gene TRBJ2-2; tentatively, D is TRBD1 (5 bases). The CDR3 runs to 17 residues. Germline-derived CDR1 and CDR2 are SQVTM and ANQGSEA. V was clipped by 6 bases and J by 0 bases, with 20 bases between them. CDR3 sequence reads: CSVPYSRQKTNTGELFF. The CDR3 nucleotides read TGCAGCGTCCCTTACTCCCGACAGAAGACGAACACCGGGGAGCTGTTTTTT.

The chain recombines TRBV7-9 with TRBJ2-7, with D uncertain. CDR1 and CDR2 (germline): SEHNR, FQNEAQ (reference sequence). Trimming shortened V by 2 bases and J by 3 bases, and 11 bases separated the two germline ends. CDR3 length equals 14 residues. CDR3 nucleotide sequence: TGTGCCAGCAGCTTAAGTTCTAAGTACTACGAGCAGTACTTC. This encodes CASSLSSKYYEQYF.

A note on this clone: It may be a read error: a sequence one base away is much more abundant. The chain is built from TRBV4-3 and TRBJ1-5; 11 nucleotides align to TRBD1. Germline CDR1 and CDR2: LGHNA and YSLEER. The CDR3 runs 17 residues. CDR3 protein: CASGQDLGQGGNQPQHF. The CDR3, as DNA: TGCGCCAGCGGCCAAGATTTGGGACAGGGGGGCAATCAGCCCCAGCATTTT.

For the CDR3, the DNA is TGTGCCAGCAGTTATGACGGAGACTACAATGAGCAGTTCTTC. Translated, it gives CASSYDGDYNEQFF. This chain uses TRBV6-5 with TRBJ2-1; D is unresolved. Trimming removed 3 bases at V and 3 bases at J, with 9 bases between. This CDR3 is 14 amino acids long. Germline V CDR1 and CDR2: MNHEY, SVGAGI.